The present T cell receptor (beta chain) was sequenced within a study of siplizumab effects on memory and regulatory T cells. Assay: immunoSEQ multiplex PCR; the TCRdb copy retains only in-frame clones and omits some. The sample has fewer than 120,000 clones, approximately 92% seen once. The ends were cut back, 3 bases at V and 4 bases at J, with 9 bases in the middle. The CDR3 is made up of 12 amino acids. Germline CDR1 SQVTM, CDR2 ANQGSEA. The chain links TRBV29-1 to TRBJ1-2, with unresolved D. This receptor was taken from a human donor in good health. Sequenced material: CD4+ T cells sorted from blood. CDR3: CSVDKGTYGYTF. CDR3 bases: TGCAGCGTTGACAAGGGTACCTATGGCTACACCTTC.